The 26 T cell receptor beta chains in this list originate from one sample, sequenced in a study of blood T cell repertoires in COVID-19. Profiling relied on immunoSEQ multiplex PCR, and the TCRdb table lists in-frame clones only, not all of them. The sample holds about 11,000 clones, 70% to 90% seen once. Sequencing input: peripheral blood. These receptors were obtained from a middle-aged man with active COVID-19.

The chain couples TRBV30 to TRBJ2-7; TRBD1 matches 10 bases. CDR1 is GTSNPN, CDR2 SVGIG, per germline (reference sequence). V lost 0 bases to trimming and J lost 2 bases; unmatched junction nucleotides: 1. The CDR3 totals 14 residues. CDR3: CAWSVGTGAYEQYF. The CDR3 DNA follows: TGTGCCTGGAGTGTGGGGACAGGGGCCTACGAGCAGTACTTC.

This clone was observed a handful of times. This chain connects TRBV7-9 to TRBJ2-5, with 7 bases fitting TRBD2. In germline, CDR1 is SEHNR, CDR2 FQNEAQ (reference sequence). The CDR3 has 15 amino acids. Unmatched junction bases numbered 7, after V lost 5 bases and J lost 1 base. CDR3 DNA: TGTGCCAGCAGCCCGTGGGGAGGGGCCCAAGAGACCCAGTACTTC. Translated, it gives CASSPWGGAQETQYF.

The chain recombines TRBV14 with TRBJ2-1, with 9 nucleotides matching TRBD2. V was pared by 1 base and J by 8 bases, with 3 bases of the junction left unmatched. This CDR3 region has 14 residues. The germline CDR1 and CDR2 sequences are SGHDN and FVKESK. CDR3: CASSQVGLADEQFF. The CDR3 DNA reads TGTGCCAGCAGCCAAGTGGGACTAGCTGATGAGCAGTTCTTC.

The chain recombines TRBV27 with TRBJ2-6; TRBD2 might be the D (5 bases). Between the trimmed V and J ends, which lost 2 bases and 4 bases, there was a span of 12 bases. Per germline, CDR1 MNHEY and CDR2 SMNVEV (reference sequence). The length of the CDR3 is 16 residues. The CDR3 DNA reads TGTGCCAGCAGTTTACTTTTGACGGGGGGGGCCAACGTCCTGACTTTC. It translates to CASSLLLTGGANVLTF.

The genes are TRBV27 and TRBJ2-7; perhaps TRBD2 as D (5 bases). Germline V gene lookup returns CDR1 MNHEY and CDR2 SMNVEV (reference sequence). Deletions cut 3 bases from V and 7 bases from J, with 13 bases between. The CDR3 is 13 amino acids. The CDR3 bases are TGTGCCAGCAGTTTCGAGGGAACTGGGGAGCAGTACTTC. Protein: CASSFEGTGEQYF.

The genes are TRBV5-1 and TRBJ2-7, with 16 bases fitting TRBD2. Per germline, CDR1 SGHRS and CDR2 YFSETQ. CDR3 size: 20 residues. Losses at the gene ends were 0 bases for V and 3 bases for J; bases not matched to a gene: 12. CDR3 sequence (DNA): TGCGCCAGCAGCTTGGAATTACCGGGACTAGCGGGAGGGAGCTACTACGAGCAGTACTTC. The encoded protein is CASSLELPGLAGGSYYEQYF.

This chain's CDR3 is CASSQESPGLDTQYF. The CDR3 coding sequence is TGTGCCAGCAGCCAAGAATCTCCAGGGCTGGATACGCAGTATTTT. This chain joins TRBV3-1 (or the pseudogene TRBV3-2) and TRBJ2-3; D might be TRBD1 (5 bases). CDR1 is LGHDT, CDR2 YNNKEL, per germline (reference sequence). The CDR3 spans 15 residues. Trimming took off 0 bases at V and 6 bases at J, with 13 bases between the two ends.

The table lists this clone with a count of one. In DNA, the CDR3 is TGTGCCACCAGCAGAGATCACGGAGAGGTGACCCAGTACTTC. Protein product: CATSRDHGEVTQYF. V usage is TRBV15 and J usage is TRBJ2-5; no clear D. With 0 bases removed from V and 7 bases from J, the gap between germline ends came to 12 bases. The CDR3 is 14 residues long. Germline CDR1 and CDR2: LNHNV and YYDKDF (reference sequence).

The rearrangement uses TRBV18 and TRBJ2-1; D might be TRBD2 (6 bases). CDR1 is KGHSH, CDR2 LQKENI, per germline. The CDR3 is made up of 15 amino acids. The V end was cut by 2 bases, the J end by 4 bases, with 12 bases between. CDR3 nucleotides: TGTGCCAGCTCACCAGGATGGAGGGTATACAATGAGCAGTTCTTC. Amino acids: CASSPGWRVYNEQFF.

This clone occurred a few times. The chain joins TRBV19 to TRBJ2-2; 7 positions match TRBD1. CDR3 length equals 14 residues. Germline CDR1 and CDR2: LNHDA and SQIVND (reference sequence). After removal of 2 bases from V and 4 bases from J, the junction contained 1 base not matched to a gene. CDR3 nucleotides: TGTGCCAGTAGTATATGGACAGGCACCGGGGAGCTGTTTTTT. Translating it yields CASSIWTGTGELFF.

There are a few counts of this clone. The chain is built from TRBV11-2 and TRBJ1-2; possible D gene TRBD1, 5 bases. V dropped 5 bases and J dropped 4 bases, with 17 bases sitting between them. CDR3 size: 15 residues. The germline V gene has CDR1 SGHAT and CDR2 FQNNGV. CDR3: CASSPTGGPSYGYTF. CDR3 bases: TGTGCCAGCAGCCCTACAGGTGGCCCCTCCTATGGCTACACCTTC.

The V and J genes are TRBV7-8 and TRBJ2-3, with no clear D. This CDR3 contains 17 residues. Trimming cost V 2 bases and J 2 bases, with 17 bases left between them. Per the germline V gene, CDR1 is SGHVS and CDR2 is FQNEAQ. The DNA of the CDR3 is TGTGCCAGCAGCTTAAGTCGGGTCCGAAACCCCACAGATACGCAGTATTTT. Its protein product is CASSLSRVRNPTDTQYF.

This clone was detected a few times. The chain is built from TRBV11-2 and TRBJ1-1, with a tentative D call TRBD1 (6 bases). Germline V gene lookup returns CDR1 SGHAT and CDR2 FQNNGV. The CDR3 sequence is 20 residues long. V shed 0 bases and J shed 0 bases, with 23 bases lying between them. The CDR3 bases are TGTGCCAGCAGCTTAGATCAAGGGACATCCCGGGACCAAATGAACACTGAAGCTTTCTTT. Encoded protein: CASSLDQGTSRDQMNTEAFF.

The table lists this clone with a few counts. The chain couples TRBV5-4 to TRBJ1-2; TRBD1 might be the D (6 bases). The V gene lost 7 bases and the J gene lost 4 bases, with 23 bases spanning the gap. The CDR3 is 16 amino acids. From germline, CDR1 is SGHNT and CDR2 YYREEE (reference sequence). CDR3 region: CASSSHLSGAIYGYTF. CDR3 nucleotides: TGTGCCAGCTCTAGCCACCTGTCAGGGGCTATCTATGGCTACACCTTC.

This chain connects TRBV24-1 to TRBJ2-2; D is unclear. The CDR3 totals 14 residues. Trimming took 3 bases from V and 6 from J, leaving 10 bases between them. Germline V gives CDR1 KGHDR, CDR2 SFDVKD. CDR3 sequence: CATSDPDSSGELFF. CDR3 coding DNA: TGTGCCACCAGTGATCCCGATAGTTCCGGGGAGCTGTTTTTT.

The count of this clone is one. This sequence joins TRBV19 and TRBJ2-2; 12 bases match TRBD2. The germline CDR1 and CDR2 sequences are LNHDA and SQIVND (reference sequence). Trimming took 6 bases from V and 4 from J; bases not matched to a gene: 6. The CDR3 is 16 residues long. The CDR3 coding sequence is TGTGCCAGTAGCCTCCCTAGCGGGAGGGCCACCGGGGAGCTGTTTTTT. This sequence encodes CASSLPSGRATGELFF.

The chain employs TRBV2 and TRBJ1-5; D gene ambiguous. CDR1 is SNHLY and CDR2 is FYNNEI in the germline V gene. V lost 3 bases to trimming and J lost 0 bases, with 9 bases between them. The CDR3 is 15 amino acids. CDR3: CASSDTDYSNQPQHF. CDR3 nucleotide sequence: TGTGCCAGCAGTGATACAGATTATAGCAATCAGCCCCAGCATTTT.

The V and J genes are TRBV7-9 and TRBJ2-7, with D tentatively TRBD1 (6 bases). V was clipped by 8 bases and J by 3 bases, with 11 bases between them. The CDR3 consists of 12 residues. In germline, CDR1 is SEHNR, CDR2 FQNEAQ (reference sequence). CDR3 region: CASSGVVYEQYF. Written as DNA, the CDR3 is TGTGCCAGCTCAGGGGTAGTCTACGAGCAGTACTTC.

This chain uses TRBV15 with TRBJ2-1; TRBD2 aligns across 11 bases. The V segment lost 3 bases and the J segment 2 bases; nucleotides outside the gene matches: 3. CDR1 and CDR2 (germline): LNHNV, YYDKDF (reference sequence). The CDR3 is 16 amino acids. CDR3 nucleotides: TGTGCCACCAGCAGGAATAGCGGGAGGGCCTACAATGAGCAGTTCTTC. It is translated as CATSRNSGRAYNEQFF.

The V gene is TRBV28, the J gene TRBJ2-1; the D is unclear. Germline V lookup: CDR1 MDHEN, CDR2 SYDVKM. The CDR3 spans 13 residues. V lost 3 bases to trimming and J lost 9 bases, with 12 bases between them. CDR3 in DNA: TGTGCCAGCAGTTTCCGGGTAGGTGCTGAGCAGTTCTTC. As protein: CASSFRVGAEQFF.

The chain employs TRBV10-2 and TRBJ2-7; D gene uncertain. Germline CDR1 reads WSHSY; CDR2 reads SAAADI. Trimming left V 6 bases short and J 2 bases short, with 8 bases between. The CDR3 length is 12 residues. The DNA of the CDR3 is TGCGCCAGCAGAGGAACTACCTACGAGCAGTACTTC. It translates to CASRGTTYEQYF.

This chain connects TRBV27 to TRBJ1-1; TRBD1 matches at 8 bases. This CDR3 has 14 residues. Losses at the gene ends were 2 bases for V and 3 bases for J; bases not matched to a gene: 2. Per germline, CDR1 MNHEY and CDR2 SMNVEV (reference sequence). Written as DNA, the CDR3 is TGTGCCAGCAGTTTACAGGGGGCCGACACTGAAGCTTTCTTT. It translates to CASSLQGADTEAFF.

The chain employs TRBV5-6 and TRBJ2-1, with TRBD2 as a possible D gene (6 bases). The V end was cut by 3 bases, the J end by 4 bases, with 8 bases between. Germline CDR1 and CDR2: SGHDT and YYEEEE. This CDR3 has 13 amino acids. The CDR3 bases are TGTGCCAGCAGCTGGACTACTTACAATGAGCAGTTCTTC. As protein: CASSWTTYNEQFF. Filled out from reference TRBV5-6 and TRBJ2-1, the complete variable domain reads DAGVTQSPTHLIKTRGQQVTLRCSPKSGHDTVSWYQQALGQGPQFIFQYYEEEERQRGNFPDRFSGHQFPNYSSELNVNALLLGDSALYLCASSWTTYNEQFFGPGTRLTVL.

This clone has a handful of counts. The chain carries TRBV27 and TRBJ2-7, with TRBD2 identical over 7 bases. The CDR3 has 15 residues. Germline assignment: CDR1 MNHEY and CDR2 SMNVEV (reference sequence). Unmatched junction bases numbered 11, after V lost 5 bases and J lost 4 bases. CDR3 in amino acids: CASSPTSWVLYEQYF. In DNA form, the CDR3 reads TGTGCCAGCAGTCCGACTAGCTGGGTCCTTTACGAGCAGTACTTC.

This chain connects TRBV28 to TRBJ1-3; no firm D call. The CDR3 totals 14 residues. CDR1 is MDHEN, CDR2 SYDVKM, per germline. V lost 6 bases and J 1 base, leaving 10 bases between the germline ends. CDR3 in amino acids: CASSTELSGNTIYF. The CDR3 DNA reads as TGTGCCAGCAGCACCGAGCTATCTGGAAACACCATATATTTT.

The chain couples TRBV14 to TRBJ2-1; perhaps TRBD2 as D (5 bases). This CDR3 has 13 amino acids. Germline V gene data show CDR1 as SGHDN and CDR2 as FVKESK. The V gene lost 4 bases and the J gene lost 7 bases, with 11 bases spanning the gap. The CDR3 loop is CASSLGIRNEQFF. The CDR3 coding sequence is TGTGCCAGCAGCCTCGGGATCCGAAATGAGCAGTTCTTC.